This is a list of T cell receptor beta chains from one sample in a study of glioma-infiltrating T cells after dendritic cell vaccination. Generated by immunoSEQ multiplex PCR, the TCRdb table keeps only in-frame clones and is missing some. The sample shows over 90,000 clones, over 80% of them seen only once. Source: blood, taken after dendritic cell vaccination. Every receptor here comes from a human donor with glioblastoma. CDR3s include the opening cysteine and the closing phenylalanine or tryptophan. A D gene is named only where the DNA matches it firmly. Rows give clone size only sometimes, using once, few, many, or a class for an expanded clone.

D gene: -
V gene: TRBV5-1
clone size: -
J gene: TRBJ2-2
CDR3 DNA: TGCGCCAGCAGCTTGGCGGGAATGGACACCGGGGAGCTGTTTTTT
CDR3 protein: CASSLAGMDTGELFF

D gene: -
V gene: TRBV6-1
clone size: -
J gene: TRBJ2-7
CDR3 DNA: TGTGCCAGCAATTCCTTGGAGCAGTACTTC
CDR3 protein: CASNSLEQYF

D gene: TRBD1
V gene: TRBV2
clone size: -
J gene: TRBJ1-1
CDR3 DNA: TGTGCCAGCATCCGGGACAGGGCGAACACTGAAGCTTTCTTT
CDR3 protein: CASIRDRANTEAFF

D gene: -
V gene: TRBV6-5
clone size: -
J gene: TRBJ2-7
CDR3 DNA: TGTGCCAGCAGATCCACAGATTACTACGAGCAGTACTTC
CDR3 protein: CASRSTDYYEQYF

D gene: -
V gene: TRBV18
clone size: -
J gene: TRBJ1-1
CDR3 DNA: TGTGCCAGCTTCTCTACGGGGGGCACTGAAGCTTTCTTT
CDR3 protein: CASFSTGGTEAFF

D gene: -
V gene: TRBV11-1
clone size: few
J gene: TRBJ2-7
CDR3 DNA: TGTGCCAGCAGCTTACAGGGAGGCGAGCAGTACTTC
CDR3 protein: CASSLQGGEQYF

D gene: -
V gene: TRBV6-1
clone size: -
J gene: TRBJ2-2
CDR3 DNA: TGTGCCAGCAGTGTCGGAGGGGAAGCCGGGGAGCTGTTTTTT
CDR3 protein: CASSVGGEAGELFF

D gene: -
V gene: TRBV7-9
clone size: -
J gene: TRBJ2-2
CDR3 DNA: TGTGCCAGCAGCTTTACGGGGTCCACCGGGGAGCTGTTTTTT
CDR3 protein: CASSFTGSTGELFF

D gene: TRBD1
V gene: TRBV2
clone size: -
J gene: TRBJ1-3
CDR3 DNA: TGTGCCAGCAGTTCCCATGGGACAGGTTTAGGACCCTCTGGAAACACCATATATTTT
CDR3 protein: CASSSHGTGLGPSGNTIYF

D gene: TRBD2
V gene: TRBV5-1
clone size: -
J gene: TRBJ2-5
CDR3 DNA: TGCGCCAGCAGCCGGGGGGGACCACAAGAGACCCAGTACTTC
CDR3 protein: CASSRGGPQETQYF

D gene: -
V gene: TRBV11-2
clone size: -
J gene: TRBJ1-2
CDR3 DNA: TGTGCCAGCAGCTTAGTGGCAGGCTCCGGCTATGGCTACACCTTC
CDR3 protein: CASSLVAGSGYGYTF

D gene: -
V gene: TRBV6-6
clone size: -
J gene: TRBJ2-5
CDR3 DNA: TGTGCCAGCAGAACTTACTCAGGGGGACTGTGGGAGACCCAGTACTTC
CDR3 protein: CASRTYSGGLWETQYF

D gene: -
V gene: TRBV6-5
clone size: -
J gene: TRBJ1-5
CDR3 DNA: TGTGCCAGCAGTTCACAGGGTAGCAATCAGCCCCAGCATTTT
CDR3 protein: CASSSQGSNQPQHF

D gene: -
V gene: TRBV7-9
clone size: -
J gene: TRBJ1-1
CDR3 DNA: TGTGCCAGCAGCTTAGGTCGGACAGCTTCGAACACTGAAGCTTTCTTT
CDR3 protein: CASSLGRTASNTEAFF

D gene: TRBD2
V gene: TRBV4-1
clone size: medium-sized
J gene: TRBJ2-1
CDR3 DNA: TGCGCCAGCAGCCTACTAGCGGGGGGGACTAATGAGCAGTTCTTC
CDR3 protein: CASSLLAGGTNEQFF

D gene: TRBD1
V gene: TRBV18
clone size: -
J gene: TRBJ1-2
CDR3 DNA: TGTGCCAGCTCACCACTTAGGACAGGGGACTACACCTTC
CDR3 protein: CASSPLRTGDYTF

D gene: -
V gene: TRBV15
clone size: -
J gene: TRBJ1-2
CDR3 DNA: TGTGCCACCAGCAGAGATGGGGAGGGTGTGAACTATGGCTACACCTTC
CDR3 protein: CATSRDGEGVNYGYTF

D gene: -
V gene: TRBV28
clone size: -
J gene: TRBJ2-1
CDR3 DNA: TGTGCCAGCAGTCAGGCAGGATCCTACAATGAGCAGTTCTTC
CDR3 protein: CASSQAGSYNEQFF

D gene: TRBD2
V gene: TRBV4-1
clone size: -
J gene: TRBJ2-7
CDR3 DNA: TGCGCCAGCAGCCTGTACGGGAGGACTTCCTACGAGCAGTACTTC
CDR3 protein: CASSLYGRTSYEQYF

D gene: TRBD2
V gene: TRBV2
clone size: few
J gene: TRBJ2-2
CDR3 DNA: TGTGCCAGCGGGGGGGTTGCCGGGGAGCTGTTTTTT
CDR3 protein: CASGGVAGELFF

D gene: TRBD2
V gene: TRBV27
clone size: -
J gene: TRBJ2-7
CDR3 DNA: TGTGCCAGCAGTATCTTAGCGGGAGTACCCGAGCAGTACTTC
CDR3 protein: CASSILAGVPEQYF

D gene: TRBD1
V gene: TRBV7-8
clone size: -
J gene: TRBJ2-7
CDR3 DNA: TGTGCCAGCAGTTTAACTGGGACAGTTACCTACGAGCAGTACTTC
CDR3 protein: CASSLTGTVTYEQYF

D gene: TRBD1
V gene: TRBV7-8
clone size: -
J gene: TRBJ2-1
CDR3 DNA: TGTGCCAGCAGCATGGGACAGGGCTACAATGAGCAGTTCTTC
CDR3 protein: CASSMGQGYNEQFF

D gene: -
V gene: TRBV27
clone size: -
J gene: TRBJ1-1
CDR3 DNA: TGTGCCAGCAGCCTAGGGGGGAACACTGAAGCTTTCTTT
CDR3 protein: CASSLGGNTEAFF

D gene: TRBD1
V gene: TRBV7-3
clone size: -
J gene: TRBJ2-1
CDR3 DNA: TGTGCCAGCAGCGTAGACAGGGTTTCCTACAATGAGCAGTTCTTC
CDR3 protein: CASSVDRVSYNEQFF

D gene: TRBD2
V gene: TRBV13
clone size: -
J gene: TRBJ2-3
CDR3 DNA: TGTGCCAGCAGCGTACTAGCGAGCACAGATACGCAGTATTTT
CDR3 protein: CASSVLASTDTQYF

D gene: -
V gene: TRBV11-2
clone size: -
J gene: TRBJ1-3
CDR3 DNA: TGTGCCAGCAGCTTAGGGGCGGGAAATGGAAACACCATATATTTT
CDR3 protein: CASSLGAGNGNTIYF

D gene: TRBD1
V gene: TRBV5-4
clone size: few
J gene: TRBJ1-2
CDR3 DNA: TGTGCCAGCAGCTTAGGACAGGGGAACTATGGCTACACCTTC
CDR3 protein: CASSLGQGNYGYTF

D gene: TRBD1
V gene: TRBV14
clone size: once
J gene: TRBJ2-3
CDR3 DNA: TGTGCCAGCAGCCAAGGCAGGGGGATTACAGATACGCAGTATTTT
CDR3 protein: CASSQGRGITDTQYF

D gene: -
V gene: TRBV30
clone size: -
J gene: TRBJ1-1
CDR3 DNA: TGTGCCTGGAGACAGGGATTGAACACTGAAGCTTTCTTT
CDR3 protein: CAWRQGLNTEAFF

D gene: -
V gene: TRBV5-1
clone size: few
J gene: TRBJ2-2
CDR3 DNA: TGCGCCAGCAGCTTGATAGGTAGCAACACCGGGGAGCTGTTTTTT
CDR3 protein: CASSLIGSNTGELFF

D gene: -
V gene: TRBV4-2
clone size: -
J gene: TRBJ1-1
CDR3 DNA: TGTGCCAGCAGCCAAGCCGGGACACCGACTGAAGCTTTCTTT
CDR3 protein: CASSQAGTPTEAFF

D gene: TRBD1
V gene: TRBV30
clone size: -
J gene: TRBJ1-1
CDR3 DNA: TGTGCCTGGAGTCGATGGGCCTCGGGGACAGGGGGTTTCACTGAAGCTTTCTTT
CDR3 protein: CAWSRWASGTGGFTEAFF

D gene: -
V gene: TRBV6-6
clone size: -
J gene: TRBJ2-2
CDR3 DNA: TGTGCCAGCACCCGGGGAGTTGCCACCGGGGAGCTGTTTTTT
CDR3 protein: CASTRGVATGELFF

D gene: TRBD1
V gene: TRBV5-1
clone size: -
J gene: TRBJ1-1
CDR3 DNA: TGCGCCAGCAGCTTAAGGACAGGGTGGGAGAACACTGAAGCTTTCTTT
CDR3 protein: CASSLRTGWENTEAFF

D gene: TRBD2
V gene: TRBV5-1
clone size: -
J gene: TRBJ2-7
CDR3 DNA: TGCGCCAGCAGCGAAAGGGGACTAGCGGGGCCCTACGAGCAGTACTTC
CDR3 protein: CASSERGLAGPYEQYF

D gene: TRBD1
V gene: TRBV30
clone size: -
J gene: TRBJ1-1
CDR3 DNA: TGTGCCTGGAGTGTGACAGGGTGGAACACTGAAGCTTTCTTT
CDR3 protein: CAWSVTGWNTEAFF

D gene: TRBD2
V gene: TRBV7-6
clone size: -
J gene: TRBJ2-3
CDR3 DNA: TGTGCCAGCAGCTTAGGGGCGGGGGGGCCGGCAGATACGCAGTATTTT
CDR3 protein: CASSLGAGGPADTQYF

D gene: -
V gene: TRBV5-1
clone size: -
J gene: TRBJ1-1
CDR3 DNA: TGCGCCAGCAGCGTATCCGGGACAAACACTGAAGCTTTCTTT
CDR3 protein: CASSVSGTNTEAFF

D gene: -
V gene: TRBV18
clone size: once
J gene: TRBJ2-3
CDR3 DNA: TGTGCCAGCTCACCCCTGGGAGCAGTAGCAGATACGCAGTATTTT
CDR3 protein: CASSPLGAVADTQYF

D gene: TRBD1
V gene: TRBV11-2
clone size: -
J gene: TRBJ2-2
CDR3 DNA: TGTGCCAGCAGCTCGAGAGGGACAGGCACCGGGGAGCTGTTTTTT
CDR3 protein: CASSSRGTGTGELFF

D gene: TRBD1
V gene: TRBV25-1
clone size: -
J gene: TRBJ1-6
CDR3 DNA: TGTGCCAGCAGTGTGAACAGGGGAAATTCACCCCTCCACTTT
CDR3 protein: CASSVNRGNSPLHF

D gene: -
V gene: TRBV6-6
clone size: -
J gene: TRBJ2-7
CDR3 DNA: TGTGCCAGCAGTTACTCAAGGACAGATTCCTACGAGCAGTACTTC
CDR3 protein: CASSYSRTDSYEQYF

D gene: TRBD1
V gene: TRBV7-9
clone size: -
J gene: TRBJ1-1
CDR3 DNA: TGTGCCAGCAGCTGGACAGGGGGAGGGACTGAAGCTTTCTTT
CDR3 protein: CASSWTGGGTEAFF

D gene: -
V gene: TRBV7-9
clone size: -
J gene: TRBJ2-5
CDR3 DNA: TGTGCCAGCAGCTTAGACCTAGAGGAGACCCAGTACTTC
CDR3 protein: CASSLDLEETQYF

D gene: TRBD1
V gene: TRBV19
clone size: -
J gene: TRBJ1-2
CDR3 DNA: TGTGCCAGTATCGGGACAGGGGGCTCTTTCGCTGGCTACACCTTC
CDR3 protein: CASIGTGGSFAGYTF

D gene: TRBD2
V gene: TRBV27
clone size: -
J gene: TRBJ2-1
CDR3 DNA: TGTGCCAGCAGTTTACCGGGGGGGGAGCAGTTCTTC
CDR3 protein: CASSLPGGEQFF

D gene: TRBD2
V gene: TRBV4-1
clone size: -
J gene: TRBJ2-7
CDR3 DNA: TGCGCCAGCAGCCAAGATGAAAGCGGGGGGAAGGTCGAGCAGTACTTC
CDR3 protein: CASSQDESGGKVEQYF

D gene: TRBD1
V gene: TRBV5-1
clone size: -
J gene: TRBJ2-5
CDR3 DNA: TGCGCCAGCAGCTTGGGTACAGGGGGCCAAGAGACCCAGTACTTC
CDR3 protein: CASSLGTGGQETQYF

D gene: TRBD1
V gene: TRBV7-6
clone size: once
J gene: TRBJ2-7
CDR3 DNA: TGTGCCAGCAGCAGTACCCAAGATCCGGGACAGGGTTCCTACGAGCAGTACTTC
CDR3 protein: CASSSTQDPGQGSYEQYF

D gene: -
V gene: TRBV6-5
clone size: -
J gene: TRBJ2-7
CDR3 DNA: TGTGCCAGCAGTCAGGGACAAGCCTTCTCCTACGAGCAGTACTTC
CDR3 protein: CASSQGQAFSYEQYF

D gene: -
V gene: TRBV5-6
clone size: -
J gene: TRBJ2-7
CDR3 DNA: TGTGCCAGCAGGTTGTGGGGGGGGCCCTACGAGCAGTACTTC
CDR3 protein: CASRLWGGPYEQYF

D gene: TRBD1
V gene: TRBV5-1
clone size: -
J gene: TRBJ1-4
CDR3 DNA: TGCGCCAGCAGACAGGGGGCGCGGGAAAAACTGTTTTTT
CDR3 protein: CASRQGAREKLFF

D gene: -
V gene: TRBV6-6
clone size: once
J gene: TRBJ1-2
CDR3 DNA: TGTGCCAGCAGTTACCCGGGGGAGGGCGCTCTGGGGGGCTACACCTTC
CDR3 protein: CASSYPGEGALGGYTF

D gene: TRBD1
V gene: TRBV5-4
clone size: -
J gene: TRBJ2-5
CDR3 DNA: TGTGCCAGCAGTTTGGGACAGGGAGAGACCCAGTACTTC
CDR3 protein: CASSLGQGETQYF